This TCR beta chain was sequenced in a study of post-analysis software for immune sequencing data. Study context: The disease courses spanned relapsing-remitting, secondary progressive and progressive-relapsing forms of multiple sclerosis. Findings and caveats of the study: The authors found that F measure strongly co-clustered same-batch samples. Patients used several TRBV segments, including TRBV5-6, TRBV5-1 and TRBV20-1, more often than controls.

As to this clonotype: Its specificity is not known. The junction does not match germline at one end; this may be a read error.

The authors incorporated unique molecular identifiers into the TCR beta cDNA libraries. One entry per CDR3 protein, called by TCRdb with MiXCR from the PCR reads. The table records about 820,000 distinct CDR3 sequences, roughly 50% of them present only once. The CDR3 runs 10 residues. Germline V CDR1 and CDR2: SEHNR, FQNEAQ (reference sequence). The sequenced sample consisted of blood. The sequence derives from a girl aged 5 to 17 with multiple sclerosis. V usage is TRBV7-9 and J usage is TRBJ2-7; D perhaps matches TRBD2 (5 bases). The CDR3 region has the DNA TGTGCAAGCAAGGGAGTTACCCAGTACTTC. Its protein product is CASKGVTQYF.